The text below deals with one T cell receptor beta chain. Its specificity is unknown. Germline V CDR1 and CDR2: MNHNY, SVGAGI (reference sequence). Trimming shortened V by 8 bases and J by 5 bases, and 16 bases separated the two germline ends. The CDR3 has 14 residues. The record originates from a study of T cells after posttransplantation cyclophosphamide. Profiling relied on immunoSEQ multiplex PCR, and the TCRdb table lists in-frame clones only, not all of them. The repertoire consists of 6,000 to 7,500 clones, none detected only once. Study-level results: TRB clonality was highly associated with recipient CMV seropositivity and reactivation. TRB overlap between skin or GI tissue T cells and blood was limited. Later post-transplant blood repertoires were often dominated by donor CD8+ memory clones.

Cyclophosphamide on days +3 and +4 followed busulfan-fludarabine conditioning and a marrow graft. This sequence originates from a male patient in his forties or fifties who received an allogeneic stem cell transplant from an unrelated donor, was CMV-positive, and had acute GVHD only. Some T cells may be graft donor cells. The chain links TRBV6-6 to TRBJ1-5; the D gene is possibly TRBD1 (5 bases). This material consisted of PBMCs, taken after allogeneic stem cell transplant with posttransplant cyclophosphamide. The CDR3, as DNA: TGTGCCAGCTCCCGGGGGAGAGGGTATCAGCCCCAGCATTTT. Translation: CASSRGRGYQPQHF.